This TCR beta chain was identified in a study of blood T cell repertoires in COVID-19. CDR1 is SGDLS, CDR2 YYNGEE, per germline. This CDR3 region has 17 residues. V lost 0 bases and J 4 bases, leaving 16 bases between the germline ends. Sequenced by immunoSEQ multiplex PCR; TCRdb stores in-frame clones only, minus some. The table records around 250,000 clones, around four fifths of them present only once. Specimen: PBMCs or T cells enriched from blood (not recorded which). V is TRBV9 and J is TRBJ2-2; maybe TRBD2 (6 bases). This clonotype was obtained from a man aged 30 to 45 with acute COVID-19. For the CDR3, the DNA is TGTGCCAGCAGCGTAGCTCTGGGCGGGGACGGCACCGGGGAGCTGTTTTTT. This encodes CASSVALGGDGTGELFF.